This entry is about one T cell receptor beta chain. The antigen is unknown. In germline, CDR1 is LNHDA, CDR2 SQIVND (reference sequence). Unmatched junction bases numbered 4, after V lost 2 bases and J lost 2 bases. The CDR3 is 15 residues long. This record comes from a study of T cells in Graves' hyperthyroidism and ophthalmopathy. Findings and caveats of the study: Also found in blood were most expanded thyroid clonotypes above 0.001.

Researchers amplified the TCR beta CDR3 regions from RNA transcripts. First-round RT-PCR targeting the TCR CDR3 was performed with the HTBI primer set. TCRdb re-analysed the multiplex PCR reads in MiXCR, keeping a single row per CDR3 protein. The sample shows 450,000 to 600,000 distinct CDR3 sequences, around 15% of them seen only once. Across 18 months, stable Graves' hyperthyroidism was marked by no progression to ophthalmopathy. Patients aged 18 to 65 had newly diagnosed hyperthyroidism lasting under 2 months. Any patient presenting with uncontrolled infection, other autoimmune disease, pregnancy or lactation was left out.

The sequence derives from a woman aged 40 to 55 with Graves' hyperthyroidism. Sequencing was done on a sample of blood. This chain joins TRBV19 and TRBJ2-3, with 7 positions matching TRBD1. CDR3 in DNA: TGTGCCAGTAGTATAATGGGACAGCCCACAGATACGCAGTATTTT. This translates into CASSIMGQPTDTQYF.